Detailed here is one TCR beta chain. In the authors' methods: Reference gene primer amplification gave nucleated cell count estimates. Libraries were prepared by immunoSEQ multiplex PCR; TCRdb keeps only in-frame clonotypes and omits some of them. V and J calls and clone size follow that table, whereas D and trimming were derived from the DNA. The repertoire includes tens of thousands of clones, around 90% of them detected once, and less than 0.8% sits in the top ten. This entry comes from a study of blood T cell repertoires in COVID-19. The V gene lost 0 bases and the J gene lost 2 bases, with 8 bases spanning the gap. The germline V gene encodes CDR1 MNHEY and CDR2 SMNVEV (reference sequence). The CDR3 has 14 amino acids.

This TCR came from a woman of 80 years or more with acute or convalescent COVID-19. The J gene is TRBJ2-7, the V gene TRBV27; tentatively, D is TRBD2 (6 bases). The material sequenced was peripheral blood. The CDR3 protein is CASSLSRGPYEQYF. In DNA, the CDR3 is TGTGCCAGCAGTTTATCGCGGGGTCCCTACGAGCAGTACTTC.